This T cell receptor (beta chain) came from a study of blood T cell repertoires in COVID-19. The method was immunoSEQ multiplex PCR; TCRdb's version includes in-frame clones alone and lacks a portion of them. The sample consists of approximately 150,000 clones, approximately 79% of them appearing once. V shed 4 bases and J 1 base; nucleotides not matched to a gene: 10. CDR3 length: 16 residues. Germline-derived CDR1 and CDR2 are SGHKS and YYEKEE (reference sequence). This receptor was identified in a woman aged 60 to 75 with COVID-19, enrolled during active disease. This rearrangement joins TRBV5-5 to TRBJ2-5, with 7 bases aligning to TRBD1. The sample consisted of peripheral blood. The chain's CDR3 is CASSPTPGQSQETQYF. Here the CDR3 DNA reads TGTGCCAGCAGCCCTACTCCGGGACAGTCCCAAGAGACCCAGTACTTC.